A single sample gave rise to the 2 T cell receptor beta chains below, sequenced in a study of blood T cells in healthy people across ages. Through a sample-barcoded 5' primer and a J-beta primer mix, a second PCR was run for roughly 6 to 11 cycles. TCRdb itself ran the 5' RACE reads through MiXCR, one entry per CDR3 protein. The table shows about 1,500,000 distinct CDR3 sequences, with roughly 27% occurring only once. Sequenced sample: blood. Receptors were obtained from a woman younger than 45 in good health.

This clonotype has at least ten counts. V is TRBV6-6 and J is TRBJ2-7, with 8 bases aligning to TRBD2. J lost 6 bases, V lost 0 bases, and 4 bases had no gene match. CDR1 is MNHNY and CDR2 is SVGAGI in the germline V gene (reference sequence). The CDR3 spans 14 residues. The CDR3 sequence: CASSYSGTSPEQYF. DNA of the CDR3: TGTGCCAGCAGTTACTCCGGGACTAGTCCCGAGCAGTACTTC.

The chain uses TRBV7-9 and TRBJ2-2; D call uncertain. Trimming shortened V by 1 base and J by 0 bases, and 9 bases separated the two germline ends. Looked up from germline, CDR1 is SEHNR and CDR2 is FQNEAQ (reference sequence). The CDR3 is made up of 16 amino acids. The CDR3 DNA reads as TGTGCCAGCAGCTTAGGACTCCTCGCGAACACCGGGGAGCTGTTTTTT. Its translation: CASSLGLLANTGELFF.